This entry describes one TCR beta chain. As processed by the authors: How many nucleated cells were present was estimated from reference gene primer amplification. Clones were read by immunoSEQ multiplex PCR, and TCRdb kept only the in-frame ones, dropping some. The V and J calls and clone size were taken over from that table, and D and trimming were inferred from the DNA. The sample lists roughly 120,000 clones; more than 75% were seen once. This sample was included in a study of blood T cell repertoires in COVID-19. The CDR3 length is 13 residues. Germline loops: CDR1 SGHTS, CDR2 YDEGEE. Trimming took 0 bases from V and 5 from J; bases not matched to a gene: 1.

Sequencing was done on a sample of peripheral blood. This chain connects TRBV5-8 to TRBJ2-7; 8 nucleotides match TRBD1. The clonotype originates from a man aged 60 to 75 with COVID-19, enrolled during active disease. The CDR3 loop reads CASSLATGDEQYF. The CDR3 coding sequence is TGTGCCAGCAGCTTGGCGACAGGGGACGAGCAGTACTTC. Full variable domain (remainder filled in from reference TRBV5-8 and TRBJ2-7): EAGVTQSPTHLIKTRGQQATLRCSPISGHTSVYWYQQALGLGLQFLLWYDEGEERNRGNFPPRFSGRQFPNYSSELNVNALELEDSALYLCASSLATGDEQYFGPGTRLTVT.